One sample yielded the 15 T cell receptor beta chains listed below, sequenced in a study of blood T cell repertoires in COVID-19. The data were produced by immunoSEQ multiplex PCR, yet TCRdb's version contains in-frame clones alone and is incomplete. Among about 140,000 clones, around 84% were seen once, and the ten largest hold around 5%. Material for sequencing was peripheral blood. The receptor set was obtained from a human donor in a cohort sampled during active COVID-19.

CDR3 region: CASSTNSDTQYF. DNA for the CDR3: TGTGCCAGCAGCACGAACTCGGATACGCAGTATTTT. The rearrangement joins TRBV7-9 to TRBJ2-3; D not resolved. The CDR3 loop spans 12 amino acids. Germline CDR1 is SEHNR and CDR2 is FQNEAQ (reference sequence). V lost 5 bases, J lost 6 bases, and 9 bases lay in between.

The chain combines TRBV5-6 with TRBJ1-1; 9 nucleotides match TRBD1. The CDR3 has 15 residues. V lost 3 bases and J lost 3; bases outside the gene matches: 6. Germline assignment: CDR1 SGHDT and CDR2 YYEEEE. This chain's CDR3 is CASSSQGALDTEAFF. For the CDR3, the DNA is TGTGCCAGCAGCTCACAGGGGGCGCTGGACACTGAAGCTTTCTTT.

This CDR3 is CASSRTGTREETQYF. The CDR3 DNA sequence: TGTGCCAGCAGTAGGACGGGGACTCGAGAAGAGACCCAGTACTTC. V usage is TRBV2 and J usage is TRBJ2-5, with D possibly being TRBD2 (6 bases). V gave up 5 bases and J gave up 3 bases, with 16 bases separating them. CDR1 is SNHLY and CDR2 is FYNNEI in the germline V gene. The CDR3 length is 15 residues.

This chain joins TRBV19 and TRBJ1-5; D is perhaps TRBD1 (5 bases). The germline gives CDR1 LNHDA, CDR2 SQIVND (reference sequence). The CDR3 spans 15 residues. V lost 4 bases to trimming and J lost 4 bases, with 14 bases between them. CDR3 region: CASSTDSEDNQPQHF. The CDR3 bases are TGTGCCAGTAGTACTGACAGTGAGGATAATCAGCCCCAGCATTTT.

The V call is TRBV5-5, the J call TRBJ2-7, with 8 bases lining up with TRBD1. CDR3 length: 17 residues. Germline CDR1 SGHKS, CDR2 YYEKEE (reference sequence). V lost 4 bases and J lost 2; bases outside the gene matches: 14. The CDR3 loop is CASSLTGLTGGPYEQYV. CDR3 nucleotides: TGTGCCAGCAGCCTCACCGGCTTAACAGGGGGACCCTACGAGCAGTACGTC.

The chain combines TRBV27 with TRBJ2-2, with 7 bases matching TRBD1. CDR3 length equals 17 residues. V lost 6 bases to trimming and J lost 2 bases; unmatched junction nucleotides: 12. Germline V CDR1 and CDR2: MNHEY, SMNVEV (reference sequence). In nucleotides, the CDR3 is TGTGCCAGCAGCCAGTTGGACAGGATAATTAACACCGGGGAGCTGTTTTTT. Protein sequence: CASSQLDRIINTGELFF.

The chain has TRBV6-5 and TRBJ2-7; 13 positions match TRBD2. J was trimmed by 2 bases and V by 6 bases; bases with no gene match: 4. This CDR3 comprises 15 residues. The germline CDR1 and CDR2 sequences are MNHEY and SVGAGI. The CDR3 is CASSKGLAGAYEQYF. In DNA form, the CDR3 reads TGTGCCAGCAGCAAAGGACTAGCGGGGGCCTACGAGCAGTACTTC.

The chain combines TRBV6-5 with TRBJ2-2, with TRBD1 matching 8 bases. The length of the CDR3 is 14 residues. J gave up 5 bases and V 3 bases, and 2 bases lay outside the gene matches. Per the germline V gene, CDR1 is MNHEY and CDR2 is SVGAGI. The CDR3 loop is CASSYTGGTGELFF. Written as DNA, the CDR3 is TGTGCCAGCAGTTATACAGGGGGGACCGGGGAGCTGTTTTTT.

The DNA for the CDR3 is TGTGCCAGTAGTTCGACCCGACAGGGGGTCACTGAAGCTTTCTTT. This encodes CASSSTRQGVTEAFF. The V call is TRBV19, the J call TRBJ1-1; TRBD1 agrees at 9 bases. The CDR3 totals 15 residues. After removal of 5 bases from V and 4 bases from J, the junction contained 8 bases not matched to a gene. Germline lookup yields CDR1 LNHDA and CDR2 SQIVND (reference sequence).

This clone was seen once. The chain employs TRBV21-1 and TRBJ2-5; TRBD1, the table's D call, was not compared with the DNA. TRBV21-1 is shown as a pseudogene. The CDR3 has 16 amino acids. The CDR3, as DNA: TGTGCCAGCAGCCTCCCGGGACAGGTTGTTCAAGAGACCCAGTACTTC. It codes for CASSLPGQVVQETQYF.

CDR3 amino acids: CASSLRLGRTDTQYF. The CDR3 bases are TGTGCCAGCAGCCTTCGACTCGGCCGCACAGATACGCAGTATTTT. The V and J genes are TRBV3-1 (or the pseudogene TRBV3-2) and TRBJ2-3; D remains unclear. The CDR3 is 15 amino acids. CDR1 and CDR2 (germline): LGHDT, YNNKEL (reference sequence). V gave up 4 bases and J gave up 1 base, with 12 bases separating them.

The chain uses TRBV19 and TRBJ2-7; 11 nucleotides agree with TRBD1. The CDR3 contains 15 residues. With V trimmed by 3 bases and J by 3 bases, 4 bases remained unmatched. Germline CDR1 is LNHDA and CDR2 is SQIVND (reference sequence). The CDR3: CASSIGTGGSYEQYF. CDR3 sequence (DNA): TGTGCCAGTAGTATCGGGACAGGGGGAAGCTACGAGCAGTACTTC. The variable domain in full, with the rest retrieved from reference TRBV19 and TRBJ2-7, is DGGITQSPKYLFRKEGQNVTLSCEQNLNHDAMYWYRQDPGQGLRLIYYSQIVNDFQKGDIAEGYSVSREKKESFPLTVTSAQKNPTAFYLCASSIGTGGSYEQYFGPGTRLTVT.

This rearrangement joins TRBV2 to TRBJ2-5, with 7 bases fitting TRBD2. This CDR3 has 14 residues. Germline CDR1 reads SNHLY; CDR2 reads FYNNEI. V lost 4 bases, J lost 4 bases, and 6 bases stayed unmatched. The CDR3 is CASSVGGSRETQYF. As DNA, the CDR3 is TGTGCCAGCAGTGTAGGCGGGAGCAGAGAGACCCAGTACTTC.

This chain uses TRBV3-1 (or the pseudogene TRBV3-2) with TRBJ1-2; D is unclear. V gave up 1 base and J gave up 0 bases, with 9 bases separating them. The CDR3 has 15 residues. Germline CDR1 is LGHDT and CDR2 is YNNKEL (reference sequence). The CDR3 loop reads CASSQVAEANYGYTF. CDR3 nucleotides: TGTGCCAGCAGCCAAGTGGCAGAAGCTAACTATGGCTACACCTTC.

The V call is TRBV9, the J call TRBJ1-6; TRBD1 is a possible D gene (5 bases). Trimming left V 6 bases short and J 8 bases short, with 15 bases between. The CDR3 spans 14 residues. Germline V CDR1 and CDR2: SGDLS, YYNGEE. As DNA, the CDR3 is TGTGCCAGCAACCTCTCGGGGGGAGATTCACCCCTCCACTTT. Residues: CASNLSGGDSPLHF.